Listed below are T cell receptor beta chains from one sample, sequenced in a study of follicular helper T cells after annual influenza vaccination. Here immunoSEQ multiplex PCR was the method, and the copy in TCRdb shows in-frame clones only, minus some. The sample contains about 11,000 clones, roughly 80% of which appear only once. Sequencing was performed on CXCR5- memory CD4+ T cells sorted from blood, taken on the day of influenza vaccination. Every receptor here comes from an adult who received the influenza vaccine. Each CDR3 is given without its conserved first and last residue. The D gene is left open where the match is weak. Clone size, where shown, is once, few, many, or a class for clones that have expanded.

clone size,D gene,V gene,CDR3 length,J gene,CDR3 protein
NA,NA,TRBV6-5,9,TRBJ2-7,ASSREREQY
NA,TRBD1,TRBV5-1,13,TRBJ1-6,ASSLAGGRNSPLH
NA,NA,TRBV11-2,11,TRBJ2-7,ASRRDTSYEQY
few,NA,TRBV19,11,TRBJ1-2,ASNGGVNYGYT
NA,NA,TRBV6-1,12,TRBJ2-5,ASSEGDFQETQY
NA,NA,TRBV6-4,13,TRBJ2-1,ASSVSSSDGNEQF
NA,NA,TRBV5-1,14,TRBJ2-6,ASSSGQSSGANVLT
NA,NA,TRBV7-6,12,TRBJ2-7,ASSSTTDTYEQY
NA,TRBD1,TRBV4-3,14,TRBJ2-3,ASSQGTGAGTDTQY
few,TRBD2,TRBV23-1,11,TRBJ2-7,ANRAGVHYEQY
NA,TRBD1,TRBV5-1,10,TRBJ2-4,ASSGEGQIQY
NA,NA,TRBV5-1,10,TRBJ1-2,ASRQDSYGYT
NA,TRBD2,TRBV5-1,12,TRBJ2-3,ASSLEGLQNTQY
NA,NA,TRBV6-5,13,TRBJ2-7,ASSSRTTFSYEQY
NA,TRBD2,TRBV7-2,12,TRBJ2-7,ASSSSAGTVEQY
NA,NA,TRBV5-1,13,TRBJ1-5,ASSLDGARNQPQH
NA,NA,TRBV11-2,11,TRBJ1-4,AWIGTTNEKLF
NA,NA,TRBV28,11,TRBJ1-2,ASSLIRSYGYT
NA,NA,TRBV28,13,TRBJ2-1,ASSGRGLIGSEQF
NA,NA,TRBV4-3,14,TRBJ1-4,ASSRDPDLTNEKLF
NA,NA,TRBV7-2,12,TRBJ1-5,ASSLAPRVQPQH
few,TRBD1,TRBV30,13,TRBJ1-4,AWSYRDSLNEKLF
once,TRBD2,TRBV6-1,14,TRBJ2-4,ASSESPAGAKNIQY
NA,NA,TRBV27,13,TRBJ2-5,ASSLTGRGWETQY
NA,NA,TRBV28,11,TRBJ1-1,ASSSGQGPEAF
NA,NA,TRBV28,14,TRBJ1-1,ASSFFNGRMNTEAF
NA,TRBD1,TRBV5-6,11,TRBJ1-1,ASSRDRGTEAF